Sequencing of this T cell receptor beta chain was carried out in a study of T cells in Graves' hyperthyroidism and ophthalmopathy. Regions amplified from RNA transcripts were the TCR beta CDR3 regions. The TCR CDR3 was amplified in a first-round RT-PCR using the HTBI primer set. Via MiXCR, TCRdb re-called the multiplex PCR reads, giving one row per CDR3 protein. Counted here are about 700,000 distinct CDR3 sequences, 12% to 15% occurring once; the ten biggest clones make up approximately 10%. This clonotype was seen ten or more times. Trimming shortened V by 5 bases and J by 7 bases, and 12 bases separated the two germline ends. CDR1 is SGHTA, CDR2 FQGNSA, per germline. This CDR3 has 13 residues.

Sequenced input: blood. J is TRBJ1-5 and V is TRBV7-2; D gene ambiguous. This sequence originates from a woman under 30 with Graves' hyperthyroidism. This CDR3 is CASSPEGGQPQHF. The CDR3, as DNA: TGTGCCAGCAGCCCCGAAGGAGGGCAGCCCCAGCATTTT.